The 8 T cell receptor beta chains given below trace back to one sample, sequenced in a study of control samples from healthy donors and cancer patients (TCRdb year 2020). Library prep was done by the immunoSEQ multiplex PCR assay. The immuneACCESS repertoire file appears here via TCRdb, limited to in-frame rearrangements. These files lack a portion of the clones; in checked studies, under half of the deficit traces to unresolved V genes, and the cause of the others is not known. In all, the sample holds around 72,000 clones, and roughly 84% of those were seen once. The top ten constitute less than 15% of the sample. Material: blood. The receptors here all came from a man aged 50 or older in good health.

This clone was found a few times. CDR3 nucleotides: TGTGCCACCAGCAGAGATTCGTGGGGACACTACAATGAGCAGTTCTTC. It specifies CATSRDSWGHYNEQFF. This chain links TRBV15 with TRBJ2-1, with D tentatively TRBD1 (6 bases). There are 16 residues in the CDR3. The germline V gene encodes CDR1 LNHNV and CDR2 YYDKDF (reference sequence). V lost 0 bases, J lost 3 bases, and 12 bases lay in between.

The CDR3, as DNA: TGTGCCAGCAGACAGACAGGGGACTATGGCTACACCTTC. This translates into CASRQTGDYGYTF. V gene TRBV2 combines with J gene TRBJ1-2; 8 bases agree with TRBD1. Germline V CDR1 and CDR2: SNHLY, FYNNEI. Unmatched junction bases numbered 3, after V lost 6 bases and J lost 3 bases. The CDR3 runs 13 residues.

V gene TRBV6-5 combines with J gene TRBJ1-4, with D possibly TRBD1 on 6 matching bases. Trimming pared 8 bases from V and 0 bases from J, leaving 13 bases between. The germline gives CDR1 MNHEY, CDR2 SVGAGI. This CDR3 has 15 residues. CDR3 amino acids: CASAVGGATNEKLFF. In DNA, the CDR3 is TGTGCCAGCGCTGTAGGGGGGGCAACTAATGAAAAACTGTTTTTT.

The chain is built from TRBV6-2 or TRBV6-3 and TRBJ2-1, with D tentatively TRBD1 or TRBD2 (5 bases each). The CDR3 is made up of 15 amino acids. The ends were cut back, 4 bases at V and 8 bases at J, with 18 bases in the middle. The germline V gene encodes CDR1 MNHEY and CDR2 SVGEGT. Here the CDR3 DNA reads TGTGCCAGCAGTTGGGACCTTAGGCTTCTCGATGAGCAGTTCTTC. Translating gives CASSWDLRLLDEQFF.

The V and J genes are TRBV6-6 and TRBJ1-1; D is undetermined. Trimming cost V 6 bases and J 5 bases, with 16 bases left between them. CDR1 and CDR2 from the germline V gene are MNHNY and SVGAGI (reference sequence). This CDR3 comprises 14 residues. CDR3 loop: CASSRTGDETEAFF. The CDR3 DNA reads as TGTGCCAGCAGCCGCACCGGAGACGAGACTGAAGCTTTCTTT.

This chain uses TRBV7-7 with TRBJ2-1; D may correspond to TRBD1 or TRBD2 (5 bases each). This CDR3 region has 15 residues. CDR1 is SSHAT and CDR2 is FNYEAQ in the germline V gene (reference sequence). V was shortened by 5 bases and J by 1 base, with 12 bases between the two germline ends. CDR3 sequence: CASSRGTVSYNEQFF. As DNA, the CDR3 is TGTGCCAGCAGCAGAGGGACGGTTTCCTACAATGAGCAGTTCTTC.

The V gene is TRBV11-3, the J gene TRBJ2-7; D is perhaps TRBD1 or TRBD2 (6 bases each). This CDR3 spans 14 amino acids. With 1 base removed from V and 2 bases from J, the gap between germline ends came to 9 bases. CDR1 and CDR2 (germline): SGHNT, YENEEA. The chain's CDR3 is CASSLVGGPYEQYF. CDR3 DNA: TGTGCCAGCAGCTTAGTAGGGGGGCCCTACGAGCAGTACTTC.

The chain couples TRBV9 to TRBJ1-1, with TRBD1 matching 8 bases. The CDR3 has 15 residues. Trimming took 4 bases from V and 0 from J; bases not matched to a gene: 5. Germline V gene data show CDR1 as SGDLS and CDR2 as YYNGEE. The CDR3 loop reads CASSPRQGMNTEAFF. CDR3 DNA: TGTGCCAGCAGCCCGAGACAGGGGATGAACACTGAAGCTTTCTTT.